Presented here are 12 T cell receptor beta chains from one specimen sequenced in a study of shared T cell receptors in the human thymus. Using immunoSEQ multiplex PCR, the repertoire was profiled, and TCRdb retains in-frame clones only, with some absent. The sample has hundreds of thousands of clones; over 75% are singletons. The same data also contributed to another study, on human thymus T cells.

Source material: thymocytes. The receptor source for this set is a boy under two years old with a congenital heart defect.

This clone was seen only a few times. This chain connects TRBV4-2 to TRBJ1-1, with a possible D match to TRBD1 (5 bases). The CDR3 spans 14 residues. The ends were cut back, 2 bases at V and 4 bases at J, with 11 bases in the middle. Germline V gives CDR1 LGHNA, CDR2 YNFKEQ. CDR3 sequence: CASSQHSQGTEAFF. The DNA for the CDR3 is TGTGCCAGCAGCCAACATTCTCAGGGCACTGAAGCTTTCTTT.

V is TRBV29-1 and J is TRBJ2-1; TRBD2 aligns across 11 bases. The CDR3 length is 15 residues. V lost 4 bases and J lost 9; bases outside the gene matches: 11. Germline CDR1 and CDR2: SQVTM and ANQGSEA. The CDR3 loop reads CSVVRLAGGGGEQFF. CDR3 in DNA: TGCAGCGTTGTCCGGCTAGCGGGGGGCGGGGGTGAGCAGTTCTTC.

The chain recombines TRBV28 with TRBJ1-1; the match to TRBD1 covers 9 bases. Germline V gene sequence: CDR1 MDHEN, CDR2 SYDVKM. The CDR3 sequence is 14 residues long. Trimming removed 1 base from V and 8 bases from J; junction bases left unmatched: 5. This CDR3 is CASSLSRTGEEAFF. DNA for the CDR3: TGTGCCAGCAGTTTATCAAGGACAGGGGAGGAAGCTTTCTTT.

The chain uses TRBV27 and TRBJ2-3, with D perhaps matching TRBD2 (5 bases). CDR1 and CDR2 from the germline V gene are MNHEY and SMNVEV (reference sequence). The CDR3 contains 16 residues. Trimming cost V 0 bases and J 4 bases, with 14 bases left between them. CDR3 in DNA: TGTGCCAGCAGTTTATCGGGTCCCCGGAGGTCAGATACGCAGTATTTT. Translated, it gives CASSLSGPRRSDTQYF.

This clone was seen once. The J gene is TRBJ2-4, the V gene TRBV14; TRBD1 matches 8 bases. This CDR3 region has 14 residues. V dropped 3 bases and J dropped 10; count of bases not matched to a gene: 8. Germline assignment: CDR1 SGHDN and CDR2 FVKESK. The CDR3 DNA follows: TGTGCCAGCAGCCAGCGACAGGGGCCCGGGATTCAGTACTTC. Protein sequence: CASSQRQGPGIQYF.

The rearrangement joins TRBV4-1 to TRBJ2-7, with D hard to call. Germline CDR1 is MGHRA and CDR2 is YSYEKL. Trimming left V 2 bases short and J 5 bases short, with 10 bases between. The CDR3 spans 13 residues. CDR3 sequence reads: CASSQSVTDEQYF. In DNA form, the CDR3 reads TGCGCCAGCAGCCAATCGGTTACAGACGAGCAGTACTTC.

The genes are TRBV30 and TRBJ2-2; 9 bases are shared with TRBD1. CDR1 and CDR2 (germline): GTSNPN, SVGIG (reference sequence). Trimming removed 4 bases from V and 3 bases from J; junction bases left unmatched: 6. The CDR3 sequence is 15 residues long. Here the CDR3 DNA reads TGTGCCTGGACAACAGGGGGCACGGACACCGGGGAGCTGTTTTTT. Its protein is CAWTTGGTDTGELFF.

The sample holds one count of this clone. The chain combines TRBV5-8 with TRBJ1-4; no clear D gene. V was pared by 2 bases and J by 7 bases, with 12 bases between. This CDR3 has 14 residues. Germline CDR1 SGHTS, CDR2 YDEGEE. For the CDR3, the DNA is TGTGCCAGCAGCTTTCGGAGGACCTCTGAAAAACTGTTTTTT. This sequence encodes CASSFRRTSEKLFF.

The V and J genes are TRBV5-4 and TRBJ2-7, with 14 positions matching TRBD2. V lost 5 bases to trimming and J lost 2 bases; unmatched junction nucleotides: 12. CDR3 length equals 18 residues. CDR1 is SGHNT and CDR2 is YYREEE in the germline V gene (reference sequence). As DNA, the CDR3 is TGTGCCAGCAGAGACACCGGGACTAGCGGGAGAGCAACCTACGAGCAGTACTTC. This encodes CASRDTGTSGRATYEQYF. Variable domain in full (rest from reference TRBV5-4 and TRBJ2-7): ETGVTQSPTHLIKTRGQQVTLRCSSQSGHNTVSWYQQALGQGPQFIFQYYREEENGRGNFPPRFSGLQFPNYSSELNVNALELDDSALYLCASRDTGTSGRATYEQYFGPGTRLTVT.

This clone has a handful of counts. The chain is built from TRBV28 and TRBJ2-1; 9 bases fit TRBD1. The germline CDR1 and CDR2 sequences are MDHEN and SYDVKM. The ends lost 10 bases at V and 8 bases at J; junction bases unmatched: 15. This CDR3 has 15 residues. DNA of the CDR3: TGTGCCACCACCCGGACAGGGGCTTGGCGCGATGAGCAGTTCTTC. Translated: CATTRTGAWRDEQFF.

The J gene is TRBJ1-5, the V gene TRBV19; tentatively, D is TRBD1 (6 bases). The CDR3 runs to 16 residues. The ends were cut back, 5 bases at V and 2 bases at J, with 16 bases in the middle. From germline, CDR1 is LNHDA and CDR2 SQIVND (reference sequence). In DNA, the CDR3 is TGTGCCAGTAGTCCCCAGATCGACAGGCGCAATCAGCCCCAGCATTTT. Protein sequence: CASSPQIDRRNQPQHF. Full variable domain (outside the CDR3, taken from reference TRBV19 and TRBJ1-5): DGGITQSPKYLFRKEGQNVTLSCEQNLNHDAMYWYRQDPGQGLRLIYYSQIVNDFQKGDIAEGYSVSREKKESFPLTVTSAQKNPTAFYLCASSPQIDRRNQPQHFGDGTRLSIL.

The chain couples TRBV29-1 to TRBJ1-2; 9 nucleotides match TRBD1. Germline V gene data show CDR1 as SQVTM and CDR2 as ANQGSEA. After removal of 5 bases from V and 7 bases from J, the junction contained 8 bases not matched to a gene. The CDR3 is 13 residues long. This CDR3 reads CSVYRGTGPGYTF. The CDR3 coding sequence is TGCAGCGTTTACAGGGGGACAGGGCCTGGCTACACCTTC.